Included here is one TCR beta chain sequence, with context. Its specificity is unknown. The data were taken from a study of human T cells and chemical hapten exposure. At the level of the study: Patients had diphenylcyclopropenone applied to the scalp weekly throughout the approximately 23-week study.

The library gave individual cDNA molecules unique molecular identifiers. TCRdb passed the RACE reads through MiXCR, listing each CDR3 protein once. The repertoire consists of roughly 100,000 distinct CDR3 sequences, with 9.5% to 15% occurring once and the leading ten covering over 1.5%. Time point in this sample: pre-sensitization, week 0. Treatment given: therapeutic diphenylcyclopropenone sensitization with weekly scalp DPC. Those who donated were patients with alopecia, 18 to 70 years of age, and suitable for DPC. Germline V gives CDR1 MNHEY, CDR2 SMNVEV (reference sequence). The CDR3 totals 16 residues. J lost 3 bases, V lost 2 bases, and 3 bases had no gene match. Findings and limits, study-wide: Sensitizing with DPC caused no change in TCRs above 1 in 1000 frequency.

The V gene is TRBV27, the J gene TRBJ1-3; 11 bases match TRBD1. The sequencing here drew on whole blood, taken in connection with sensitization to the hapten diphenylcyclopropenone (DPC). The clonotype was recovered from a woman aged 45-59 years with alopecia areata. Some clones in this sample may be carry-over from other donors' samples. CDR3 amino acids: CASSLKGQGVGNTIYF. The CDR3, as DNA: TGTGCCAGCAGTTTAAAGGGACAGGGGGTTGGAAACACCATATATTTT.